A single count supports the clone carrying this T cell receptor beta chain. This sample is part of a study of blood T cell repertoires in COVID-19. In the study overall: Acute and convalescent COVID-19 specimens originated in the United States, Italy and Spain.

In the original processing: Quantification of nucleated cells was approximated via reference gene primer amplification. Measured with immunoSEQ multiplex PCR; TCRdb has only the in-frame clones, and not every one. The V and J calls and the clone size are those of that table, but D and trimming were determined from the DNA. The sample includes some 250,000 clones, around 88% of them seen just once. The CDR3 has 13 residues. Germline CDR1 is LGHNA and CDR2 is YNFKEQ. V dropped 4 bases and J dropped 11; count of bases not matched to a gene: 1. What was sequenced was peripheral blood. This clonotype originated in a young woman who had recovered from COVID-19. V gene TRBV4-2 combines with J gene TRBJ2-4; TRBD2 aligns across 14 bases. The CDR3 DNA follows: TGTGCCAGCAGCCTGGGACTAGCGGGGGTTCAGTACTTC. Amino acid sequence: CASSLGLAGVQYF.